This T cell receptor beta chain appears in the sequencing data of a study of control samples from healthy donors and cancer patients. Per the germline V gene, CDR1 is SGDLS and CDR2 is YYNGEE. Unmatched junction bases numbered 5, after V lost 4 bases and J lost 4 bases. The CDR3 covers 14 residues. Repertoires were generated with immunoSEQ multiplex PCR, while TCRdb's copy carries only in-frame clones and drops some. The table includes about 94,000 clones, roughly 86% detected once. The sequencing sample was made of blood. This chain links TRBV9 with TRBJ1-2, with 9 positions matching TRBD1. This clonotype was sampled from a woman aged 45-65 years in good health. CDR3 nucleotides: TGTGCCAGCAGCTTGGGACAGGGCTCCTATGGCTACACCTTC. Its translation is CASSLGQGSYGYTF.